This entry lists 14 T cell receptor beta chains sequenced from one sample in a study of Ad26.COV2.S vaccination and SARS-CoV-2 variants. Repertoires were generated with immunoSEQ multiplex PCR, while TCRdb's copy carries only in-frame clones and drops some. The repertoire holds over 300,000 clones, with roughly four fifths as singletons. Treatment indicated: some 20 received Ad26.COV2.S at low or high dose, single or two shots; 5 received placebo; per-sample allocation not given. Collection of the samples took place on day 63 after the first injection of vaccine or placebo. The sample consisted of peripheral blood, taken in a trial of Ad26.COV2.S vaccine versus placebo. The receptors were sampled from a person aged 18-60 years who received the Ad26.COV2.S COVID-19 vaccine or a placebo.

This clone is a singleton in its sample. This chain joins TRBV30 and TRBJ2-1, with 8 bases that match TRBD2. This CDR3 has 17 residues. V shed 1 base, J shed 2 bases, and the junction held 10 bases outside the gene matches. Germline CDR1 GTSNPN, CDR2 SVGIG (reference sequence). CDR3 DNA sequence: TGTGCCTGGAGTGCCGGGACTAGTCCACCTACCTACAATGAGCAGTTCTTC. Translation gives CAWSAGTSPPTYNEQFF. Complete variable domain (other parts from reference TRBV30 and TRBJ2-1): SQTIHQWPATLVQPVGSPLSLECTVEGTSNPNLYWYRQAAGRGLQLLFYSVGIGQISSEVPQNLSASRPQDRQFILSSKKLLLSDSGFYLCAWSAGTSPPTYNEQFFGPGTRLTVL.

This clone was found once. The chain links TRBV14 to TRBJ2-1; 9 bases are shared with TRBD1. CDR3 length equals 13 residues. Germline values: CDR1 SGHDN, CDR2 FVKESK. Trimming took 4 bases from V and 6 from J; bases not matched to a gene: 1. The CDR3 spells CASSPDRGNEQFF. The CDR3 coding sequence is TGTGCCAGCAGCCCGGACAGGGGCAATGAGCAGTTCTTC.

The CDR3 coding sequence is TGTGCCAGCAGCGTTAGTCCCATGATAGGGGTTAATTCACCCCTCCACTTT. Its translation is CASSVSPMIGVNSPLHF. The gene calls are TRBV9 and TRBJ1-6; D may be TRBD1 (5 bases). The V end was cut by 2 bases, the J end by 6 bases, with 18 bases between. Germline V gene lookup returns CDR1 SGDLS and CDR2 YYNGEE. This CDR3 region has 17 residues.

This rearrangement joins TRBV10-2 to TRBJ1-6, with D tentatively TRBD1 (5 bases). This CDR3 region has 17 residues. Germline CDR1 is WSHSY and CDR2 is SAAADI. The ends were cut back, 4 bases at V and 0 bases at J, with 13 bases in the middle. The CDR3 nucleotides read TGCGCCAGCAGTGCAGTCTCTACAGGCTCCTATAATTCACCCCTCCACTTT. Encoded protein: CASSAVSTGSYNSPLHF.

The V gene is TRBV19, the J gene TRBJ2-6; D ambiguous. The V end was cut by 5 bases, the J end by 5 bases, with 13 bases between. Looked up from germline, CDR1 is LNHDA and CDR2 is SQIVND (reference sequence). CDR3 length: 15 amino acids. CDR3 loop: CASSPVHWRANVLTF. CDR3 DNA sequence: TGTGCCAGTAGTCCCGTGCACTGGAGGGCCAACGTCCTGACTTTC.

V usage is TRBV3-1 (or the pseudogene TRBV3-2) and J usage is TRBJ1-4; D is unresolved. There are 18 residues in the CDR3. V lost 4 bases, J lost 3 bases, and 21 bases lay in between. Germline V gene lookup returns CDR1 LGHDT and CDR2 YNNKEL (reference sequence). CDR3 DNA: TGTGCCAGCAGCCCAGAAAGTTCCCTCATACGGGCTAATGAAAAACTGTTTTTT. It encodes CASSPESSLIRANEKLFF.

Points on this clone: Other DNA sequences in this sample translate to the same CDR3. V and J are TRBV5-6 and TRBJ1-1; D unclear. V lost 0 bases to trimming and J lost 1 base, with 4 bases between them. Germline loops: CDR1 SGHDT, CDR2 YYEEEE. The CDR3 is 13 residues long. CDR3 nucleotides: TGTGCCAGCAGCTTGGGGCCGAACACTGAAGCTTTCTTT. Its translation: CASSLGPNTEAFF.

The V gene is TRBV7-2, the J gene TRBJ2-3, with unresolved D. Per the germline V gene, CDR1 is SGHTA and CDR2 is FQGNSA. V dropped 5 bases and J dropped 8 bases, with 14 bases sitting between them. This CDR3 region has 13 residues. In nucleotides, the CDR3 is TGTGCCAGCAGCGCCGGGTTAGCAGGTACGCAGTATTTT. The encoded protein is CASSAGLAGTQYF. Looking up the rest from reference TRBV7-2 and TRBJ2-3 gives the full variable domain: GAGVSQSPSNKVTEKGKDVELRCDPISGHTALYWYRQSLGQGLEFLIYFQGNSAPDKSGLPSDRFSAERTGGSVSTLTIQRTQQEDSAVYLCASSAGLAGTQYFGPGTRLTVL.

V gene TRBV29-1 combines with J gene TRBJ1-2, with D perhaps matching TRBD1 (5 bases). The CDR3 contains 12 residues. Per germline, CDR1 SQVTM and CDR2 ANQGSEA. The V gene lost 3 bases and the J gene lost 7 bases, with 12 bases spanning the gap. In nucleotides, the CDR3 is TGCAGCGTTGATGGGGGTTCGCTTGGCTACACCTTC. Protein sequence: CSVDGGSLGYTF.

V usage is TRBV30 and J usage is TRBJ2-1; 9 bases match TRBD2. The J segment lost 8 bases and the V segment lost 2 bases, leaving 16 bases of the junction unmatched. CDR1 and CDR2 from the germline V gene are GTSNPN and SVGIG (reference sequence). The CDR3 contains 17 residues. This CDR3 is CAWSMGDVAGVFDEQFF. CDR3 sequence (DNA): TGTGCCTGGAGTATGGGGGACGTAGCGGGAGTGTTCGATGAGCAGTTCTTC.

The chain employs TRBV4-2 and TRBJ2-7, with TRBD2 matching over 10 bases. Losses at the gene ends were 4 bases for V and 4 bases for J; bases not matched to a gene: 7. This CDR3 has 15 amino acids. Germline V lookup: CDR1 LGHNA, CDR2 YNFKEQ. CDR3 loop: CASSPKQREGYEQYF. CDR3 DNA: TGTGCCAGCAGCCCTAAGCAGCGGGAGGGTTACGAGCAGTACTTC.

The rearrangement uses TRBV24-1 and TRBJ2-3, with a tentative D call TRBD2 (5 bases). V was pared by 4 bases and J by 1 base, with 26 bases between. The CDR3 covers 20 residues. Germline CDR1 and CDR2: KGHDR and SFDVKD. This CDR3 is CATSEWRPTEGSQRTDTQYF. Here the CDR3 DNA reads TGTGCCACCAGTGAATGGAGACCCACCGAGGGCTCCCAGCGCACAGATACGCAGTATTTT.

CDR3 sequence (DNA): TGTGCCAGCAGCTTAGTTGGACTAGCGACAGATACGCAGTATTTT. It yields the protein CASSLVGLATDTQYF. The genes are TRBV7-9 and TRBJ2-3; TRBD2 agrees at 9 bases. The CDR3 runs 15 residues. CDR1 SEHNR and CDR2 FQNEAQ come from the germline V gene (reference sequence). J gave up 3 bases and V 1 base, and 2 bases lay outside the gene matches. Based on the CDR3 plus reference TRBV7-9 and TRBJ2-3, the full variable domain is DTGVSQNPRHKITKRGQNVTFRCDPISEHNRLYWYRQTLGQGPEFLTYFQNEAQLEKSRLLSDRFSAERPKGSFSTLEIQRTEQGDSAMYLCASSLVGLATDTQYFGPGTRLTVL.

Here the CDR3 DNA reads TGTGCCAGCAGCACACTAGGGACAGATTATATGGACTACGAGCAGTACTTC. It translates to CASSTLGTDYMDYEQYF. V is TRBV3-1 (or the pseudogene TRBV3-2) and J is TRBJ2-7; 7 nucleotides agree with TRBD1. CDR3 length equals 17 residues. Per the germline V gene, CDR1 is LGHDT and CDR2 is YNNKEL (reference sequence). V lost 5 bases, J lost 3 bases, and 16 bases stayed unmatched.